The 17 T cell receptor beta chains given below trace back to one sample, sequenced in a study of blood T cell repertoires in COVID-19. This table comes from immunoSEQ multiplex PCR, and its TCRdb copy is limited to in-frame clones, with some not included. This table has tens of thousands of clones, about 90% appearing once. Sequencing used peripheral blood. The receptors come from a woman in her 70s with active COVID-19.

The chain combines TRBV3-1 (or the pseudogene TRBV3-2) with TRBJ2-1, with TRBD2 identical over 9 bases. Germline lookup yields CDR1 LGHDT and CDR2 YNNKEL (reference sequence). The V and J ends lost 6 bases and 0 bases, in that order; junction bases with no gene match: 3. CDR3 length: 15 residues. In nucleotides, the CDR3 is TGTGCCAGCAGTCTTAGCGGGGGCTCCTACAATGAGCAGTTCTTC. This translates into CASSLSGGSYNEQFF.

This clone is termed medium-sized. This sequence joins TRBV6-6 and TRBJ2-1, with 7 bases that match TRBD1. CDR3 size: 14 residues. V lost 1 base to trimming and J lost 7 bases; unmatched junction nucleotides: 4. The germline CDR1 and CDR2 sequences are MNHNY and SVGAGI (reference sequence). The CDR3 DNA reads as TGTGCCAGCAGTTACTTCGGGACAGTTAATGAGCAGTTCTTC. This sequence encodes CASSYFGTVNEQFF.

The genes are TRBV28 and TRBJ2-7, with D maybe TRBD2 (7 bases). The germline V gene encodes CDR1 MDHEN and CDR2 SYDVKM. Trimming shortened V by 3 bases and J by 2 bases, and 8 bases separated the two germline ends. This CDR3 is 13 amino acids long. The CDR3 DNA follows: TGTGCCAGCAGTTTGGGGGGGCCCTACGAGCAGTACTTC. Its translation is CASSLGGPYEQYF.

A few counts support this clone. The CDR3 sequence is CASSFGLAGEVETQYF. In DNA, the CDR3 is TGTGCCAGCAGCTTTGGCCTAGCGGGAGAAGTAGAGACCCAGTACTTC. V is TRBV7-9 and J is TRBJ2-5; 10 bases match TRBD2. The CDR3 length is 16 residues. Germline CDR1 is SEHNR and CDR2 is FQNEAQ (reference sequence). Trimming removed 3 bases from V and 4 bases from J; junction bases left unmatched: 8.

The gene calls are TRBV6-2 or TRBV6-3 and TRBJ2-5; 7 bases align to TRBD2. With V trimmed by 5 bases and J by 5 bases, 8 bases remained unmatched. The CDR3 is 14 amino acids. Germline V gives CDR1 MNHEY, CDR2 SVGEGT. CDR3 in DNA: TGTGCCAGCAGTCCCCGTTCACTAGCGGAGACCCAGTACTTC. Translation: CASSPRSLAETQYF.

This chain connects TRBV2 to TRBJ2-1, with 10 bases matching TRBD2. CDR3 length: 14 amino acids. CDR1 SNHLY and CDR2 FYNNEI come from the germline V gene. Trimming at V came to 5 bases and at J to 9 bases, leaving 7 bases not matched to a gene. The CDR3 sequence is CASSLSGRATEQFF. CDR3 nucleotides: TGTGCCAGCAGTTTAAGCGGGAGGGCCACTGAGCAGTTCTTC.

The chain links TRBV30 to TRBJ2-1; 10 nucleotides match TRBD2. The length of the CDR3 is 15 residues. CDR1 and CDR2 from the germline V gene are GTSNPN and SVGIG (reference sequence). V trimming: 5 bases; J trimming: 10 bases; junction bases outside the gene matches: 14. This CDR3 reads CAWGEGLAGVKEQFF. The CDR3 DNA sequence: TGTGCCTGGGGGGAGGGGCTAGCGGGAGTCAAAGAGCAGTTCTTC.

J is TRBJ2-1 and V is TRBV29-1, with 7 bases fitting TRBD1. J gave up 1 base and V 7 bases, and 7 bases lay outside the gene matches. The CDR3 runs 14 residues. Germline lookup yields CDR1 SQVTM and CDR2 ANQGSEA. CDR3 loop: CSAKGRGSYNEQFF. The DNA for the CDR3 is TGCAGCGCCAAAGGCAGGGGGTCCTACAATGAGCAGTTCTTC.

V usage is TRBV4-1 and J usage is TRBJ2-2; 9 bases fit TRBD1. Germline V gene data show CDR1 as MGHRA and CDR2 as YSYEKL. Trimming at V came to 0 bases and at J to 7 bases, leaving 12 bases not matched to a gene. The CDR3 has 18 residues. The CDR3 DNA sequence: TGCGCCAGCAGCCAAGAGAGCTCCGGGACAGGGTTAATCGGGGAGCTGTTTTTT. Protein product: CASSQESSGTGLIGELFF.

The chain carries TRBV5-1 and TRBJ2-2, with TRBD2 as a possible D gene (5 bases). The CDR3 has 15 amino acids. V was trimmed by 0 bases and J by 5 bases, leaving 11 bases between them. Per the germline V gene, CDR1 is SGHRS and CDR2 is YFSETQ. This CDR3 is CASSLATRDTGELFF. The CDR3 coding sequence is TGCGCCAGCAGCTTGGCCACGAGGGATACCGGGGAGCTGTTTTTT.

This clone has a single count. This chain uses TRBV5-1 with TRBJ2-5; D perhaps matches TRBD1 (6 bases). The CDR3 covers 14 residues. Trimming pared 4 bases from V and 0 bases from J, leaving 10 bases between. CDR1 is SGHRS, CDR2 YFSETQ, per germline. The CDR3 reads CASSIRGDQETQYF. DNA for the CDR3: TGCGCCAGCAGCATCAGGGGCGACCAAGAGACCCAGTACTTC.

The chain combines TRBV6-6 with TRBJ2-1, with 7 positions matching TRBD1. Trimming removed 5 bases from V and 0 bases from J; junction bases left unmatched: 16. CDR1 MNHNY and CDR2 SVGAGI come from the germline V gene (reference sequence). CDR3 length equals 19 residues. The CDR3 DNA follows: TGTGCCAGCAGTCCTCATCCCGGGACAGCTATGAGCTCCTACAATGAGCAGTTCTTC. It codes for CASSPHPGTAMSSYNEQFF.

Judged by abundance, this clone is medium-sized (0.01 to 0.1%). The chain combines TRBV13 with TRBJ2-1; the match to TRBD2 covers 11 bases. This CDR3 comprises 15 residues. Germline CDR1 and CDR2: PRHDT and FYEKMQ (reference sequence). J lost 7 bases, V lost 7 bases, and 9 bases had no gene match. In nucleotides, the CDR3 is TGTGCCAGCAACCTCAGGACTAGCGGGCCTAATGAGCAGTTCTTC. Its translation is CASNLRTSGPNEQFF.

The V gene is TRBV6-2 or TRBV6-3, the J gene TRBJ1-5; TRBD1 is a possible D gene (5 bases). Looked up from germline, CDR1 is MNHEY and CDR2 is SVGEGT. V gave up 7 bases and J gave up 5 bases, with 21 bases separating them. This CDR3 region has 16 residues. The CDR3 loop is CASTPIGLGVDQPQHF. CDR3 in DNA: TGTGCCAGCACCCCGATTGGGTTAGGGGTCGATCAGCCCCAGCATTTT.

The chain joins TRBV19 to TRBJ1-4; no firm D call. Germline assignment: CDR1 LNHDA and CDR2 SQIVND (reference sequence). CDR3 size: 14 residues. V was shortened by 6 bases and J by 0 bases, with 8 bases between the two germline ends. As DNA, the CDR3 is TGTGCCAGTAGGCCGAGTGCAACTAATGAAAAACTGTTTTTT. The encoded protein is CASRPSATNEKLFF. The variable domain in full, with the rest retrieved from reference TRBV19 and TRBJ1-4, is DGGITQSPKYLFRKEGQNVTLSCEQNLNHDAMYWYRQDPGQGLRLIYYSQIVNDFQKGDIAEGYSVSREKKESFPLTVTSAQKNPTAFYLCASRPSATNEKLFFGSGTQLSVL.

This chain connects TRBV4-2 to TRBJ2-7; D might be TRBD1 (6 bases). This CDR3 has 16 amino acids. From germline, CDR1 is LGHNA and CDR2 YNFKEQ. Trimming cost V 3 bases and J 5 bases, with 20 bases left between them. The DNA for the CDR3 is TGTGCCAGCAGCCACCTTGGGGCAGGGGTTGGGAACGAGCAGTACTTC. Its protein is CASSHLGAGVGNEQYF.

V is TRBV20-1 and J is TRBJ2-1; D gene ambiguous. V shed 4 bases and J shed 9 bases, with 4 bases lying between them. CDR3 size: 9 residues. Per germline, CDR1 DFQATT and CDR2 SNEGSKA (reference sequence). The CDR3 here is CSATREQFF. Here the CDR3 DNA reads TGCAGTGCTACGCGTGAGCAGTTCTTC.